This entry lists 18 T cell receptor beta chains sequenced from one sample in a study of identical twins. TCRdb re-derived calls from the 5' RACE reads in MiXCR, one entry per CDR3 protein. The repertoire consists of a few hundred thousand distinct CDR3 sequences, with less than 20% occurring once and the leading ten covering roughly an eighth. Source material: naive T cells sorted from blood. Receptor source: a man aged 50-60 years in good health.

This clonotype was found a few times. The V call is TRBV5-6, the J call TRBJ1-3; D is unresolved. Germline V gives CDR1 SGHDT, CDR2 YYEEEE. The CDR3 totals 16 residues. V lost 1 base, J lost 3 bases, and 14 bases lay in between. CDR3 DNA: TGTGCCAGCAGCTTGCCCGAAAATGGAGGTGGAAACACCATATATTTT. It yields the protein CASSLPENGGGNTIYF. Full variable domain (outside the CDR3, taken from reference TRBV5-6 and TRBJ1-3): DAGVTQSPTHLIKTRGQQVTLRCSPKSGHDTVSWYQQALGQGPQFIFQYYEEEERQRGNFPDRFSGHQFPNYSSELNVNALLLGDSALYLCASSLPENGGGNTIYFGEGSWLTVV.

The chain uses TRBV5-6 and TRBJ2-7; 7 bases are shared with TRBD1. In germline, CDR1 is SGHDT, CDR2 YYEEEE. Trimming at V came to 0 bases and at J to 3 bases, leaving 3 bases not matched to a gene. CDR3 length equals 14 residues. This CDR3 is CASSLGDSLYEQYF. CDR3 coding DNA: TGTGCCAGCAGCTTGGGGGACAGCCTCTACGAGCAGTACTTC.

This clonotype was seen more than once but under ten times. This sequence joins TRBV7-9 and TRBJ2-7; D not certain. The V gene lost 5 bases and the J gene lost 0 bases, with 17 bases spanning the gap. Germline loops: CDR1 SEHNR, CDR2 FQNEAQ (reference sequence). CDR3 size: 16 residues. The CDR3 is CASSHPRSPSSYEQYF. The CDR3 coding sequence is TGTGCCAGCAGCCATCCCCGGTCCCCCAGCTCCTACGAGCAGTACTTC.

The chain recombines TRBV6-5 with TRBJ2-5; 10 bases match TRBD2. Germline V gene data show CDR1 as MNHEY and CDR2 as SVGAGI. With V trimmed by 2 bases and J by 1 base, 7 bases remained unmatched. The CDR3 sequence is 17 residues long. CDR3 DNA sequence: TGTGCCAGCAGTTACCACGGGACTAGCGTCTCCCAAGAGACCCAGTACTTC. Translated: CASSYHGTSVSQETQYF.

This clonotype occurred many times. The gene calls are TRBV24-1 and TRBJ2-1; 9 bases agree with TRBD2. CDR1 and CDR2 from the germline V gene are KGHDR and SFDVKD. The CDR3 runs to 16 residues. Trimming took 4 bases from V and 5 from J; bases not matched to a gene: 8. This CDR3 reads CATSDPLAGGHNEQFF. Written as DNA, the CDR3 is TGTGCCACCAGTGACCCACTAGCGGGCGGCCACAATGAGCAGTTCTTC.

This clonotype occurred a few times. The rearrangement links TRBV4-1 to TRBJ2-1, with D hard to call. V lost 2 bases and J 0 bases, leaving 23 bases between the germline ends. This CDR3 region has 20 residues. In germline, CDR1 is MGHRA, CDR2 YSYEKL. The CDR3 DNA is TGCGCCAGCAGCCAATACACGTCGACGCCTCCGATGTTCTCCTACAATGAGCAGTTCTTC. Its translation is CASSQYTSTPPMFSYNEQFF.

This clonotype was observed many times. This sequence joins TRBV6-2 or TRBV6-3 and TRBJ2-7; D might be TRBD2 (8 bases). Germline values: CDR1 MNHEY, CDR2 SVGEGT. This CDR3 spans 14 amino acids. Trimming stripped 7 bases from V and 2 bases from J, with 15 bases between. CDR3 amino acids: CASIDSGTAYEQYF. CDR3 DNA sequence: TGTGCCAGCATCGATAGCGGGACAGCCTACGAGCAGTACTTC.

This clonotype was counted between two and nine times. V gene TRBV10-3 combines with J gene TRBJ2-7; possible D gene TRBD1, 5 bases. Germline CDR1 is ENHRY and CDR2 is SYGVKD. Trimming took off 3 bases at V and 6 bases at J, with 21 bases between the two ends. This CDR3 is built from 16 residues. The CDR3 reads CAISEPRVLGVGEQYF. The CDR3 coding sequence is TGTGCCATCAGTGAACCGCGAGTGTTAGGGGTGGGCGAGCAGTACTTC.

This clonotype has just a few counts. V usage is TRBV5-1 and J usage is TRBJ2-7; TRBD2 might be the D (6 bases). The CDR3 loop spans 14 amino acids. V lost 5 bases and J 6 bases, leaving 18 bases between the germline ends. CDR1 is SGHRS, CDR2 YFSETQ, per germline. The CDR3 DNA sequence: TGCGCCAGCAGTGAAGTCATCGGGGGAGGCGAGCAGTACTTC. It translates to CASSEVIGGGEQYF.

This clonotype has a count of ten or more. The rearrangement joins TRBV7-9 to TRBJ2-5; 8 positions agree with TRBD1. This CDR3 region has 16 residues. Germline V CDR1 and CDR2: SEHNR, FQNEAQ (reference sequence). The trim removed 2 bases at V and 5 bases at J, leaving 10 bases unmatched. The CDR3 sequence is CASSLPGTGRLETQYF. The CDR3 nucleotides are TGTGCCAGCAGCTTACCCGGGACAGGAAGATTGGAGACCCAGTACTTC.

This clonotype came up many times. The chain carries TRBV12-3 or TRBV12-4 and TRBJ1-1, with D possibly TRBD1 on 5 matching bases. This CDR3 is 16 amino acids long. V shed 5 bases and J shed 0 bases, with 16 bases lying between them. CDR3 sequence (DNA): TGTGCCAGCAGTCCTTTCCTCTGGGGGGTGAACACTGAAGCTTTCTTT. Amino acids: CASSPFLWGVNTEAFF.

This clonotype was detected many times. The rearrangement links TRBV5-1 to TRBJ2-1; D is tentatively TRBD1 or TRBD2 (5 bases each). Trimming removed 4 bases from V and 0 bases from J, with 11 bases in between. The CDR3 covers 15 residues. The V gene's germline CDR1 is SGHRS and CDR2 YFSETQ. In DNA form, the CDR3 reads TGCGCCAGCAGCGTCGGGACCAACTCCTACAATGAGCAGTTCTTC. It encodes CASSVGTNSYNEQFF.

The rearrangement joins TRBV5-8 to TRBJ2-2; D gene unclear. In germline, CDR1 is SGHTS, CDR2 YDEGEE. The CDR3 runs 16 residues. The ends were cut back, 1 base at V and 3 bases at J, with 13 bases in the middle. The CDR3 reads CASSLSSGSHTGELFF. CDR3 in DNA: TGTGCCAGCAGCTTGAGTTCGGGCAGTCACACCGGGGAGCTGTTTTTT.

This clonotype was detected many times. The rearrangement uses TRBV20-1 and TRBJ1-1; tentatively, D is TRBD1 (5 bases). Trimming cost V 6 bases and J 8 bases, with 31 bases left between them. The CDR3 totals 17 residues. The V gene's germline CDR1 is DFQATT and CDR2 SNEGSKA (reference sequence). Here the CDR3 reads CSAPTAPGTGVYGEAFF. The CDR3 bases are TGCAGTGCGCCCACCGCCCCCGGGACGGGAGTCTACGGAGAAGCTTTCTTT.

This clonotype was recorded at least ten times. The CDR3 sequence: CSARDLASGGRLSSTDTQYF. As DNA, the CDR3 is TGCAGTGCTAGAGATCTTGCGAGCGGGGGCCGGTTGTCTAGCACAGATACGCAGTATTTT. The gene calls are TRBV20-1 and TRBJ2-3; 8 bases map to TRBD2. Germline CDR1 reads DFQATT; CDR2 reads SNEGSKA (reference sequence). This CDR3 comprises 20 residues. After removal of 0 bases from V and 0 bases from J, the junction contained 17 bases not matched to a gene.

In its sample, this clonotype was seen a few times. The chain combines TRBV5-1 with TRBJ2-7, with 9 bases matching TRBD1. Germline values: CDR1 SGHRS, CDR2 YFSETQ. Germline trimming cut 4 bases from V and 0 bases from J; bases unmatched to any gene: 8. The CDR3 length is 16 residues. CDR3 sequence: CASSPGQGPSSYEQYF. The CDR3 DNA reads TGCGCCAGCAGCCCGGGACAGGGACCAAGCTCCTACGAGCAGTACTTC.

This chain links TRBV18 with TRBJ2-7, with TRBD1 matching over 11 bases. V was pared by 3 bases and J by 4 bases, with 5 bases of the junction left unmatched. Germline V gene lookup returns CDR1 KGHSH and CDR2 LQKENI. This CDR3 contains 15 residues. The DNA for the CDR3 is TGTGCCAGCTCACCCGGACAGGGGGCCGCTTACGAGCAGTACTTC. This translates into CASSPGQGAAYEQYF.

This clonotype was observed many times. The CDR3 nucleotides read TGCAGCTCCGGGGGTGCCAACACTGAAGCTTTCTTT. Its protein product is CSSGGANTEAFF. This chain links TRBV29-1 with TRBJ1-1; possibly TRBD1 for D (5 bases). The V gene lost 8 bases and the J gene lost 2 bases, with 12 bases spanning the gap. CDR3 length: 12 amino acids. Germline V gene data show CDR1 as SQVTM and CDR2 as ANQGSEA. The full variable domain, rest sourced from reference TRBV29-1 and TRBJ1-1, is SAVISQKPSRDICQRGTSLTIQCQVDSQVTMMFWYRQQPGQSLTLIATANQGSEATYESGFVIDKFPISRPNLTFSTLTVSNMSPEDSSIYLCSSGGANTEAFFGQGTRLTVV.